These 17 T cell receptor beta chains were all obtained from the same sample, sequenced in a study of T cell repertoires in cytomegalovirus infection (dated by TCRdb to the late 2010s). The sequencer listed for this sample is Illumina HiSeq 1500. The public reads were run again by TCRdb, first through fastp at Q25 and then through MiXCR, and only productive beta chains were kept. Rows are combined by CDR3 protein, so each entry shows the most common genes and DNA. For this sample the table gives around 740,000 distinct CDR3 sequences, of which approximately 34% were detected only once. The ten largest make up about 2.8% of the sample. The sequencing input was PBMCs. All receptors come from a human donor in good health (CMV status not recorded). Some clones in this sample may be carry-over from other donors' samples.

J is TRBJ2-7 and V is TRBV13, with D possibly called TRBD1 or TRBD2 (6 bases each). The V end was cut by 5 bases, the J end by 3 bases, with 14 bases between. The CDR3 has 14 amino acids. The V gene's germline CDR1 is PRHDT and CDR2 FYEKMQ (reference sequence). The CDR3 region has the DNA TGTGCCAGCAGCGGGGGGCCGGGCGGCTACGAGCAGTACTTC. As protein: CASSGGPGGYEQYF.

This chain joins TRBV6-5 and TRBJ2-7; D perhaps matches TRBD1 (6 bases). Germline V gives CDR1 MNHEY, CDR2 SVGAGI. V was clipped by 2 bases and J by 3 bases, with 14 bases between them. The CDR3 is 15 amino acids. The CDR3 coding sequence is TGTGCCAGCAGTTACCACACAGGGTCCGGCTACGAGCAGTACTTC. Residues: CASSYHTGSGYEQYF.

This clonotype was recorded a few times. This chain uses TRBV28 with TRBJ1-2; the D is unclear. This CDR3 has 15 residues. From germline, CDR1 is MDHEN and CDR2 SYDVKM. V lost 4 bases and J 7 bases, leaving 19 bases between the germline ends. The CDR3 region is CASSYVTHSFPGYTF. The CDR3 bases are TGTGCCAGCAGTTATGTAACTCACAGCTTCCCTGGCTACACCTTC.

This clonotype was observed a single time. V usage is TRBV20-1 and J usage is TRBJ2-2; D gene uncertain. CDR3 length equals 12 residues. CDR1 DFQATT and CDR2 SNEGSKA come from the germline V gene (reference sequence). V lost 6 bases to trimming and J lost 6 bases, with 11 bases between them. CDR3 in DNA: TGCAGTGCCACCCCTGTGGCCGGGGAGCTGTTTTTT. This codes for CSATPVAGELFF.

The chain uses TRBV12-3 or TRBV12-4 and TRBJ2-1; 7 bases fit TRBD1. V lost 7 bases and J lost 2; bases outside the gene matches: 8. The CDR3 covers 15 residues. CDR3 region: CASTRRDSTYNEQFF. The CDR3 coding sequence is TGTGCCAGCACCCGCCGGGACAGTACCTACAATGAGCAGTTCTTC.

Details on this clonotype: Likely a read error: the CDR3 ends without its conserved phenylalanine or tryptophan. V usage is TRBV28 and J usage is TRBJ2-5; D not certain. Per germline, CDR1 MDHEN and CDR2 SYDVKM. The CDR3 consists of 12 residues. As DNA, the CDR3 is TGTGCAAGCGCGGCAGGCATGGGGACCCAGTACTGC. As protein: CASAAGMGTQYC.

The J gene is TRBJ2-1, the V gene TRBV6-6; TRBD2 matches at 8 bases. This CDR3 spans 17 amino acids. Trimming took 2 bases from V and 9 from J; bases not matched to a gene: 15. CDR1 is MNHNY, CDR2 SVGAGI, per germline (reference sequence). The CDR3: CASSYRGLVRVDSEQFF. The CDR3, as DNA: TGTGCCAGCAGTTACCGGGGACTAGTCCGGGTAGACAGTGAGCAGTTCTTC.

Only a few counts were recorded for this clonotype. The chain joins TRBV6-1 to TRBJ2-6; 13 bases are a match to TRBD2. The CDR3 extends over 18 amino acids. Germline values: CDR1 MNHNS, CDR2 SASEGT. V was pared by 4 bases and J by 0 bases, with 3 bases of the junction left unmatched. Written as DNA, the CDR3 is TGTGCCAGCAGTGGCGGGACTAGCGGGGTCTCTGGGGCCAACGTCCTGACTTTC. Encoded protein: CASSGGTSGVSGANVLTF.

The chain links TRBV5-1 to TRBJ2-7; 11 bases match TRBD2. V lost 8 bases and J lost 4; bases outside the gene matches: 5. The CDR3 has 13 residues. The V gene's germline CDR1 is SGHRS and CDR2 YFSETQ. The CDR3 sequence: CASRLAGLYEQYF. The CDR3 region has the DNA TGCGCCAGTCGACTAGCGGGGCTATACGAGCAGTACTTC.

The table lists this clonotype with a few counts. The rearrangement links TRBV12-3 or TRBV12-4 to TRBJ1-4; D is ambiguous. The CDR3 extends over 15 amino acids. V shed 1 base and J shed 7 bases, with 13 bases lying between them. CDR3 region: CASSLVPSHGEKLFF. CDR3 bases: TGTGCCAGCAGTTTAGTACCCAGTCACGGTGAAAAACTGTTTTTT.

The chain couples TRBV20-1 to TRBJ2-6; no clear D gene. V gave up 1 base and J gave up 5 bases, with 9 bases separating them. This CDR3 is built from 14 residues. The germline gives CDR1 DFQATT, CDR2 SNEGSKA (reference sequence). The CDR3 spells CSARAESWANVLTF. The CDR3 bases are TGCAGTGCTAGAGCTGAGTCTTGGGCCAACGTCCTGACTTTC.

The chain combines TRBV15 with TRBJ1-1; a weak D match, TRBD1 (5 bases). V shed 5 bases and J shed 9 bases, with 16 bases lying between them. Germline-derived CDR1 and CDR2 are LNHNV and YYDKDF (reference sequence). The length of the CDR3 is 13 residues. The chain's CDR3 is CATSEPDSDKAFF. The DNA of the CDR3 is TGTGCCACCAGCGAACCCGACAGTGACAAAGCTTTCTTT. Looking up the rest from reference TRBV15 and TRBJ1-1 gives the full variable domain: DAMVIQNPRYQVTQFGKPVTLSCSQTLNHNVMYWYQQKSSQAPKLLFHYYDKDFNNEADTPDNFQSRRPNTSFCFLDIRSPGLGDTAMYLCATSEPDSDKAFFGQGTRLTVV.

This clonotype was counted at least ten times. This chain links TRBV7-6 with TRBJ1-1, with 8 bases lining up with TRBD1. The CDR3 runs 14 residues. Trimming took 5 bases from V and 4 from J; bases not matched to a gene: 6. Looked up from germline, CDR1 is SGHVS and CDR2 is FNYEAQ. Here the CDR3 DNA reads TGTGCCAGCAGCCCTAGACAGGGGCCCACTGAAGCTTTCTTT. Protein sequence: CASSPRQGPTEAFF.

In its sample, this clonotype was seen many times. The chain recombines TRBV7-9 with TRBJ1-2; possibly TRBD1 for D (5 bases). Per germline, CDR1 SEHNR and CDR2 FQNEAQ (reference sequence). V was pared by 0 bases and J by 8 bases, with 13 bases between. CDR3 length equals 14 residues. The CDR3 sequence: CASSLAGDFSGYTF. CDR3 coding DNA: TGTGCCAGCAGCTTAGCAGGGGACTTTTCCGGCTACACCTTC.

In its sample, this clonotype was seen a few times. This chain links TRBV15 with TRBJ2-5; 7 nucleotides match TRBD1. CDR3 size: 15 residues. Germline-derived CDR1 and CDR2 are LNHNV and YYDKDF (reference sequence). V was pared by 2 bases and J by 2 bases, with 5 bases of the junction left unmatched. This CDR3 is CATSRPDRAQETQYF. CDR3 sequence (DNA): TGTGCCACCAGCAGACCCGACAGGGCGCAAGAGACCCAGTACTTC.

Notes on this clonotype: The CDR3 does not end in the conserved phenylalanine or tryptophan, so this is likely a read error. This chain uses TRBV7-6 with TRBJ1-5; the D is unclear. V shed 2 bases and J shed 1 base, with 6 bases lying between them. The V gene's germline CDR1 is SGHVS and CDR2 FNYEAQ. The CDR3 is made up of 14 amino acids. In DNA, the CDR3 is TGTGCCAGCAGCTTAAATCCAAGCAATCAGCCCCAGCATTCT. This sequence encodes CASSLNPSNQPQHS.

This clonotype was counted a few times. The gene calls are TRBV10-3 and TRBJ2-7; 11 nucleotides agree with TRBD2. The CDR3 is 18 amino acids. From germline, CDR1 is ENHRY and CDR2 SYGVKD. The V gene end was trimmed by 9 bases and the J gene end by 2 bases; junction bases not matched to a gene: 18. Here the CDR3 reads CAIRITGTSGTNTYEQYF. The CDR3 nucleotides are TGTGCCATAAGAATAACCGGGACTAGCGGCACCAATACCTACGAGCAGTACTTC.